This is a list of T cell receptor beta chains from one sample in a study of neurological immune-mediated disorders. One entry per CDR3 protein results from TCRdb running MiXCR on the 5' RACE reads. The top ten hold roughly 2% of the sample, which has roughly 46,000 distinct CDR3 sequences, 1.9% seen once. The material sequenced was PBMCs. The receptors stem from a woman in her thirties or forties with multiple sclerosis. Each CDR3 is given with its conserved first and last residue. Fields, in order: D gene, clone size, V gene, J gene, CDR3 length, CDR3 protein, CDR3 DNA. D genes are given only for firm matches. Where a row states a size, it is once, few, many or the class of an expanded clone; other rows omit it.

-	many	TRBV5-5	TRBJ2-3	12	CASRPPSGTQYF	TGTGCCAGCAGACCACCATCGGGTACGCAGTATTTT
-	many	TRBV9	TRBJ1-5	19	CASSVGPYREVEVRQPQHF	TGTGCCAGCAGCGTCGGCCCGTACAGGGAGGTAGAAGTTCGTCAGCCCCAGCATTTT
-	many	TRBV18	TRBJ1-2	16	CASSPTPGDSAGGYTF	TGTGCCAGCTCACCAACCCCAGGGGATAGCGCCGGGGGCTACACCTTC
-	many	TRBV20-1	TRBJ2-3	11	CSASAGQTQYF	TGCAGTGCTAGTGCAGGACAGACGCAGTATTTT
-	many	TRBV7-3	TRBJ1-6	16	CASRPRAKLRSSPLHF	TGTGCCAGCAGACCAAGGGCCAAACTCCGGAGTTCACCCCTCCACTTT
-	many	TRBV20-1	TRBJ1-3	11	CSALIRNTIYF	TGCAGTGCCCTAATCCGTAACACCATATATTTT
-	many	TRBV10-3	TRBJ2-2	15	CAITATGLGTGELFF	TGTGCCATCACGGCTACAGGGTTAGGCACCGGGGAGCTGTTTTTT
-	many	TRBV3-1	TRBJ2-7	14	CASSQGDGLYEQYF	TGTGCCAGCAGCCAAGGTGACGGTCTCTACGAGCAGTACTTC
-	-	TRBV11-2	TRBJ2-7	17	CASSSYAGARGGYEQYF	TGTGCCAGCAGCTCTTACGCCGGGGCCAGGGGGGGCTACGAGCAGTACTTC
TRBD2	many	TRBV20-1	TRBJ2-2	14	CSARKRGGVGELFF	TGCAGTGCTAGGAAGCGGGGGGGCGTCGGGGAGCTGTTTTTT
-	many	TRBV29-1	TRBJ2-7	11	CSVDTTYEQYF	TGCAGCGTTGATACCACCTACGAGCAGTACTTC
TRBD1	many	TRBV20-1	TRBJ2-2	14	CSARENRGAGELFF	TGCAGTGCCCGAGAAAACAGGGGGGCCGGGGAGCTGTTTTTT
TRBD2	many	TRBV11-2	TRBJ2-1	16	CASRRLAGGKADEQFF	TGTGCCAGCAGACGACTAGCGGGGGGGAAAGCGGATGAGCAGTTCTTC
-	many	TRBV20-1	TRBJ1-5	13	CSARGNSNQPQHF	TGCAGTGCTAGAGGAAACAGCAATCAGCCCCAGCATTTT
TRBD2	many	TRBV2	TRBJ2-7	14	CASTYQRGGNEQYF	TGTGCCAGCACCTACCAACGGGGGGGTAACGAGCAGTACTTC
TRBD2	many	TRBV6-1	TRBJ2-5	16	CASSVSGTRGQETQYF	TGTGCCAGCAGTGTTTCCGGGACTAGAGGGCAAGAGACCCAGTACTTC
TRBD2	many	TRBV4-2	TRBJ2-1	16	CASSQGRGDTNNEQFF	TGTGCCAGCAGCCAAGGGCGGGGGGACACGAACAATGAGCAGTTCTTC
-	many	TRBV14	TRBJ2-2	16	CASSQGVTGPTGELFF	TGTGCCAGCAGCCAAGGAGTAACGGGGCCCACCGGGGAGCTGTTTTTT
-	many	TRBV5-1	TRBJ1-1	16	CASSPALQGLNTEAFF	TGCGCCAGCAGCCCGGCCCTTCAGGGGCTGAACACTGAAGCTTTCTTT
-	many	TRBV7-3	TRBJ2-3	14	CASSLRDRTDTQYF	TGTGCCAGCAGCTTAAGGGATAGGACAGATACGCAGTATTTT
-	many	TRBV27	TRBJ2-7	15	CASSLTLGVFYEQYF	TGTGCCAGCAGTCTTACCTTGGGGGTTTTCTACGAGCAGTACTTC
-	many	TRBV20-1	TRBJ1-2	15	CSALRTEAYNYGYTF	TGCAGTGCTCTCCGGACCGAGGCGTATAACTATGGCTACACCTTC
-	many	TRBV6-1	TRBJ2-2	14	CASSEGPNTGELFF	TGTGCCAGCAGTGAAGGTCCGAACACCGGGGAGCTGTTTTTT
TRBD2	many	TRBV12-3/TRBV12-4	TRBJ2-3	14	CASRERGGTDTQYF	TGTGCCAGCAGGGAGCGGGGAGGGACAGATACGCAGTATTTT
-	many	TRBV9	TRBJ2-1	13	CASSVDGGNEQFF	TGTGCCAGCAGCGTAGATGGGGGGAATGAGCAGTTCTTC
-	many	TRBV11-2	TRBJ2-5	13	CASSTWTGETQYF	TGTGCCAGCAGCACCTGGACGGGGGAGACCCAGTACTTC
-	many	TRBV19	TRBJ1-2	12	CASSSPVDGYTF	TGTGCCAGTAGTTCCCCGGTTGATGGCTACACCTTC
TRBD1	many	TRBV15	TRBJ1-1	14	CATSRDGIGQGAFF	TGTGCCACCAGCAGAGATGGGATCGGACAGGGAGCTTTCTTT
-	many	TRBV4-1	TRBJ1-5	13	CASSQGESQPQHF	TGCGCCAGCAGCCAAGGGGAGAGTCAGCCCCAGCATTTT
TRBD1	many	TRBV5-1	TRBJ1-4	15	CASTNMTGGREKLFF	TGCGCCAGCACCAACATGACAGGGGGTAGAGAAAAACTGTTTTTT
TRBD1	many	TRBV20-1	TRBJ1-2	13	CSALSGQDYGYTF	TGCAGTGCGCTAAGCGGACAGGACTATGGCTACACCTTC
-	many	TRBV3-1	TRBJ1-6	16	CASSQVGLGGNSPLHF	TGTGCCAGCAGCCAAGTGGGTTTGGGAGGTAATTCACCCCTCCACTTT
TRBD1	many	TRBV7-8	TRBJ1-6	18	CASSSTGTGFWDNSPLHF	TGTGCCAGCAGCTCTACCGGGACAGGGTTTTGGGATAATTCACCCCTCCACTTT
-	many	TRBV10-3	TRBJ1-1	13	CAISDQGRTEAFF	TGTGCCATCAGTGATCAGGGGAGGACTGAAGCTTTCTTT
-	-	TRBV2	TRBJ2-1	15	CASRRGTSSYNEQFF	TGTGCCAGCAGGAGAGGGACAAGCTCCTACAATGAGCAGTTCTTC
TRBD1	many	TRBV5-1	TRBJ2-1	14	CASKSQGASDEQFF	TGCGCCAGCAAGTCTCAGGGGGCATCCGATGAGCAGTTCTTC
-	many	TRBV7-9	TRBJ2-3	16	CASSPHWRIETDTQYF	TGTGCCAGCAGCCCCCACTGGAGGATCGAGACAGATACGCAGTATTTT
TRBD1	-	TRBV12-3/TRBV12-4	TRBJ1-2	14	CASSFGTGSYGYTF	TGTGCCAGCAGTTTCGGGACAGGGAGCTATGGCTACACCTTC
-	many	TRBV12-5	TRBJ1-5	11	CASGLYQPQHF	TGTGCTAGTGGTCTATATCAGCCCCAGCATTTT
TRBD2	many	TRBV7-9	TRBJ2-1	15	CASSLVGTSGNEQFF	TGTGCCAGCAGCTTAGTAGGGACTAGCGGCAATGAGCAGTTCTTC
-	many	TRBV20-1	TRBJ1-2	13	CSAPSGGGYGYTF	TGCAGTGCTCCCTCCGGAGGGGGCTATGGCTACACCTTC
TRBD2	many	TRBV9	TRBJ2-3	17	CASSGYRGGGLTDTQYF	TGTGCCAGCAGCGGTTACCGGGGGGGTGGGCTCACAGATACGCAGTATTTT
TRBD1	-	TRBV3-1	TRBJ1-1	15	CASSQGTGGGTEAFF	TGTGCCAGCAGCCAAGGGACAGGGGGCGGAACTGAAGCTTTCTTT
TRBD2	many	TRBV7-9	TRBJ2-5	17	CASSSTSGGLREETQYF	TGTGCCAGCAGCTCGACTAGCGGGGGGCTTAGGGAGGAGACCCAGTACTTC
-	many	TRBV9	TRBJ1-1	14	CASSALDSSTEAFF	TGTGCCAGCAGCGCACTCGACAGTTCTACTGAAGCTTTCTTT
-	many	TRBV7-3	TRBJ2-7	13	CASSLHAGYEQYF	TGTGCCAGCAGCTTGCACGCCGGCTACGAGCAGTACTTC
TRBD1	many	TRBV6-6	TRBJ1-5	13	CASNQGVGQPQHF	TGTGCCAGCAATCAGGGGGTGGGTCAGCCCCAGCATTTT
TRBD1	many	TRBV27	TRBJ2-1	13	CASRLQGADEQFF	TGTGCCAGCAGGCTACAGGGGGCGGATGAGCAGTTCTTC
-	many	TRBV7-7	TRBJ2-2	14	CASSPTEYTGELFF	TGTGCCAGCAGCCCTACAGAGTACACCGGGGAGCTGTTTTTT
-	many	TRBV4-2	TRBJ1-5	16	CASSQDQRSGNQPQHF	TGTGCCAGCAGCCAAGATCAAAGGTCTGGCAATCAGCCCCAGCATTTT
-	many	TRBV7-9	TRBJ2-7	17	CASSLGVGISWAYEQYF	TGTGCCAGCAGCTTAGGGGTTGGTATTTCATGGGCCTACGAGCAGTACTTC
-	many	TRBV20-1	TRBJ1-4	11	CSAWAVEKLFF	TGCAGTGCGTGGGCGGTGGAAAAACTGTTTTTT
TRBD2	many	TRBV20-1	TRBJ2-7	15	CSAKTSGGDSYEQYF	TGCAGTGCAAAGACTAGCGGGGGGGACTCCTACGAGCAGTACTTC
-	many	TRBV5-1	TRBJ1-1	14	CASSSRRGAAEAFF	TGCGCCAGCAGCTCAAGACGGGGGGCGGCTGAAGCTTTCTTT
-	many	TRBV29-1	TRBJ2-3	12	CSVEGGGVTQYF	TGCAGCGTTGAAGGTGGCGGGGTTACGCAGTATTTT